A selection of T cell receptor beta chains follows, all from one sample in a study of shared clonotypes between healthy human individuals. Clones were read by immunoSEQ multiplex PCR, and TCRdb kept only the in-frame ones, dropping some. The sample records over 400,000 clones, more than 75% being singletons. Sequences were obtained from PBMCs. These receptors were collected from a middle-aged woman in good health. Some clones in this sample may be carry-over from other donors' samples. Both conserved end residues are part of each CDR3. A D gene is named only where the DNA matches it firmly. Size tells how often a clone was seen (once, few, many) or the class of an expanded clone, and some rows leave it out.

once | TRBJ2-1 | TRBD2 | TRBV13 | TGTGCCAGCAGCTTACTTACTAGCGGGTACAATGAGCAGTTCTTC | CASSLLTSGYNEQFF
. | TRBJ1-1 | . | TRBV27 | TGTGCCTCGGGGAGGAACACTGAAGCTTTCTTT | CASGRNTEAFF
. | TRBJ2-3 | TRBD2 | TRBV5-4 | TGTGCCAGCAGCTTAGCGGGAGACGGCACAGATACGCAGTATTTT | CASSLAGDGTDTQYF
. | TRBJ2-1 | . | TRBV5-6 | TGTGCCAGCAGCTTGGAGGGTGGGAGAGTGAACAATGAGCAGTTCTTC | CASSLEGGRVNNEQFF
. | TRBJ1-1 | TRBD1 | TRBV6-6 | TGTGCCAGCAGGAGCATACGACAGGGGGGAGGTTTCTTT | CASRSIRQGGGFF
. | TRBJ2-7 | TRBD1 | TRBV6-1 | TGTGCCAGCAAGGCCGGGACAGGGGTCCACGAGCAGTACTTC | CASKAGTGVHEQYF
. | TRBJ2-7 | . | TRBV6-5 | TGTGCCAGCAAGAAGGGCCTGACCCGCCACGAGCAGTACTTC | CASKKGLTRHEQYF
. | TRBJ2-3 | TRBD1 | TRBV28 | TGTGCCAGCAGTGGGGACAGGGTGCGGGATACGCAGTATTTT | CASSGDRVRDTQYF
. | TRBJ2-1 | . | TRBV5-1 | TGCGCCAGCAGCAGTCAGGGTTTTGAGCAGTTCTTC | CASSSQGFEQFF
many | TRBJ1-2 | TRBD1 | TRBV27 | TGTGCCAGCAGTCCGTACGACAGGGGGCGGCTAGGCTACACCTTC | CASSPYDRGRLGYTF
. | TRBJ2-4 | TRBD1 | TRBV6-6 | TGTGCCAGCAACCGACAGGGTATAGCCAAAAACATTCAGTACTTC | CASNRQGIAKNIQYF
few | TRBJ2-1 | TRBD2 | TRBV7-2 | TGTGCCAGCAGCTTTGCTAGCGGCTACAATGAGCAGTTCTTC | CASSFASGYNEQFF
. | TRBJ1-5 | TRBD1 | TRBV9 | TGTGCCAGCAGCGTAGATCCAGGGGGGAATCAGCCCCAGCATTTT | CASSVDPGGNQPQHF
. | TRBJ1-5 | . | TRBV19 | TGTGCCAGTAGTATAGGGGGCAATCAGCCCCAGCATTTT | CASSIGGNQPQHF
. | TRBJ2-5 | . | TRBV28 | TGTGCCAGCAGTTACCGGACGGCACTTAAGGGGACCCAGTACTTC | CASSYRTALKGTQYF
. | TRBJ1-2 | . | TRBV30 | TGTGCCTGGAGCCGGGCTACCTATGGCTACACCTTC | CAWSRATYGYTF
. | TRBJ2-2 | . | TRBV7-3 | TGTGCCAGCAGCCCCTCTAACACCGGGGAGCTGTTTTTT | CASSPSNTGELFF
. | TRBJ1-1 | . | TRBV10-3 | TGTGCCATCGCAGACCGAGTTGTCACTGAAGCTTTCTTT | CAIADRVVTEAFF
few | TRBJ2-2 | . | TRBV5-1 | TGCGCCAGCAGCTTGGTTAGGGGGACGAACACCGGGGAGCTGTTTTTT | CASSLVRGTNTGELFF
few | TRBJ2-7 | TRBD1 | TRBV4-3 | TGCGCCAGCAGCCAAGATGGGAGCCGGGACAGGGATTCCTACGAGCAGTACTTC | CASSQDGSRDRDSYEQYF
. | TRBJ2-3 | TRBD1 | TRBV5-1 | TGCGCCAGCAGCTCGGGACAGCCGATCGATACGCAGTATTTT | CASSSGQPIDTQYF
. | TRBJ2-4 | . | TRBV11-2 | TGTGCCAGCAGCCGCGTTCCGGGAGAAAACATTCAGTACTTC | CASSRVPGENIQYF
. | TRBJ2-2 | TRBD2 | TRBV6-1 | TGTGCCAGCAGTCTAGCGGAGGGGACCGGGGAGCTGTTTTTT | CASSLAEGTGELFF
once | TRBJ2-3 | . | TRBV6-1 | TGTGCCAGCAGTGAATCAGGGGTGCGCACAGATACGCAGTATTTT | CASSESGVRTDTQYF
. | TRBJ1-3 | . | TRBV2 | TGTGCCAGCAGTGAACGCAGGGGCTCTGGAAACACCATATATTTT | CASSERRGSGNTIYF
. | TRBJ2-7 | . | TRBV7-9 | TGTGCCAGCAGCTTAGGTCGGGGGGCGAGTCCCTACGAGCAGTACTTC | CASSLGRGASPYEQYF
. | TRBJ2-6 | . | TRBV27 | TGTGCCAGCAGTTTAAGGCAGACCTCAGGGGCCAACGTCCTGACTTTC | CASSLRQTSGANVLTF
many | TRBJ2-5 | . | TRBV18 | TGTGCCAGCTCACCCATTGGTCCGCAAGAGACCCAGTACTTC | CASSPIGPQETQYF
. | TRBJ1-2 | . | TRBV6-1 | TGTGCCAGCAGTGAAGTGCGGGGAACCTATGGCTACACCTTC | CASSEVRGTYGYTF
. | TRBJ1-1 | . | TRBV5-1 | TGCGCCAGCAGTTGGACAACGAACACTGAAGCTTTCTTT | CASSWTTNTEAFF
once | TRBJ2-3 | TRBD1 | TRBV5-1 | TGCGCCAGCAGCCAGGACAGGGGGCCAACAGATACGCAGTATTTT | CASSQDRGPTDTQYF
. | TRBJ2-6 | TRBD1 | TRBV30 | TGTGCCTGGAGCCGGGACAGACCCTCTGGGGCCAACGTCCTGACTTTC | CAWSRDRPSGANVLTF
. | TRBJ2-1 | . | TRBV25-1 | TGTGCCAGCAGTGGTGGGCGAGAGGGAAATGAGCAGTTCTTC | CASSGGREGNEQFF
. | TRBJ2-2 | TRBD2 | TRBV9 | TGTGCCAGCAGCGTAGATTGGACTAGCACCGGGGAGCTGTTTTTT | CASSVDWTSTGELFF
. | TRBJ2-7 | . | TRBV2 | TGTGCCAGCACCCAACACCTCCAACCCGAGCAGTACTTC | CASTQHLQPEQYF
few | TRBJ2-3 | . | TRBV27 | TGTGCCAGCAGTTTTTCCCCTACCCTATCTCCAGGGAATACGCAGTATTTT | CASSFSPTLSPGNTQYF
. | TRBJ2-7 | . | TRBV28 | TGTGCCAGCAGAGCCTCCGCCTACGAGCAGTACTTC | CASRASAYEQYF
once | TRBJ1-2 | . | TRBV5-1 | TGCGCCAGCCGGGGATCCAACTATGGCTACACCTTC | CASRGSNYGYTF
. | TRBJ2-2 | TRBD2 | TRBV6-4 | TGTGCCAGGATCACCTCGGCGGGAGGGCCGAGCGGGGAGCTGTTTTTT | CARITSAGGPSGELFF
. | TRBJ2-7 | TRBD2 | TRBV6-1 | TGTGCCACCCTACCACTAGCGGGAGGACGCGAGCAGTACTTC | CATLPLAGGREQYF
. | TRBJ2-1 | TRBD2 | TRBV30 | TGTGCCTGGAGTCGTAGCGGGTTTAAAGATGAGCAGTTCTTC | CAWSRSGFKDEQFF
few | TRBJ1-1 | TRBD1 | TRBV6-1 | TGTGCCAGCAGTCCCCAGGGGGTCACTGAAGCTTTCTTT | CASSPQGVTEAFF
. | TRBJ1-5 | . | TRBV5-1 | TGCGCCAGCAGCTTGGGACCGAATCAGCCCCAGCATTTT | CASSLGPNQPQHF
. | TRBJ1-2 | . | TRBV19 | TGTGCCAGTAGTATTGCGGGGCAGACCCCTGATGGCTACACCTTC | CASSIAGQTPDGYTF
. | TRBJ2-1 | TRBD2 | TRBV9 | TGTGCCAGCAGCGTAGATCCCAGCGGGAGGTACAATGAGCAGTTCTTC | CASSVDPSGRYNEQFF
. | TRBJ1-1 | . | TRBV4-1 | TGCGCCAGCAGCCAAGTGAGGCAGGTAGACACTGAAGCTTTCTTT | CASSQVRQVDTEAFF
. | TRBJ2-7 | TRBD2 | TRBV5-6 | TGTGCCAGCAGATTACTAGCGGGAGAAAACGAGCAGTACTTC | CASRLLAGENEQYF
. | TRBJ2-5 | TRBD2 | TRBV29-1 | TGCAGCGTTGGGGGGCTCGGCGGGAGGGCCCCAGAGACCCAGTACTTC | CSVGGLGGRAPETQYF
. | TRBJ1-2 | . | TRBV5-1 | TGCGCCAGCAGCTTCTGGATCGGCTATGGCTACACCTTC | CASSFWIGYGYTF
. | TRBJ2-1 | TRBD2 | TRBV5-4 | TGTGCCAGCAGCTTGCAGCGGGGGCGCAATGAGCAGTTCTTC | CASSLQRGRNEQFF
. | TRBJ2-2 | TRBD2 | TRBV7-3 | TGTGCCAGCAGCCCCACGGGGCTAGCGGGAGTTGAGACCGGGGAGCTGTTTTTT | CASSPTGLAGVETGELFF
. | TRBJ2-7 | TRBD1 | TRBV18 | TGTGCCAGCTCACCTCTTCCGGGACAGGGGTCCTACGAGCAGTACTTC | CASSPLPGQGSYEQYF
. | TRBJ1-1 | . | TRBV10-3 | TGTGCCATCAGTGAGTCGACTCTCGCTGAAGCTTTCTTT | CAISESTLAEAFF